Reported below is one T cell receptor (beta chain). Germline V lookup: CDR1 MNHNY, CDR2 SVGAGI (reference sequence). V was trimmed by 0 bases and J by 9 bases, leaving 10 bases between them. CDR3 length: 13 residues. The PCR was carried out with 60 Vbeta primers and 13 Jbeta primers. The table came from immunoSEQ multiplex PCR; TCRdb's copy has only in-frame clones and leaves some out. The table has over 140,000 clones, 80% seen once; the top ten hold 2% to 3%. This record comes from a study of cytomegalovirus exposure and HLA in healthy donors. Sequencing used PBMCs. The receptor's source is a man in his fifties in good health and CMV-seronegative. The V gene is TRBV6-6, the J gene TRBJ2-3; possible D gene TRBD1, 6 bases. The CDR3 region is CASSYSTGSTQYF. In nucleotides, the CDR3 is TGTGCCAGCAGTTACTCCACAGGGTCCACGCAGTATTTT.